This T cell receptor beta chain is from a study of CD8 T cells in ankylosing spondylitis (dated by TCRdb to about 2017). Regarding the study in general: To find TCR variants linked to disease, the study profiled T cell receptor beta repertoires in ankylosing spondylitis patients and healthy donors. In total, the full study cohort was made up of about 110 healthy donors and about two dozen ankylosing spondylitis patients. Peripheral blood samples were taken, and synovial fluid was additionally collected from ankylosing spondylitis patients.

Comment on this clonotype: No cognate antigen has been identified for it. Qualities for individual bases were not recorded, and no much larger clone is one base off.

Sequencing instrument: Illumina HiSeq 2500. TCR beta libraries were prepared by quantitative 5'-RACE with molecular barcodes. On the authors' methods: Disease-linked TCR variants were identified with a new computational method built on a probabilistic model of VDJ rearrangement. The public reads were reanalyzed by TCRdb: fastp trimming at Q25, MiXCR alignment, in-frame beta chains only. All rows with the same CDR3 protein become a single entry with the most common DNA and genes. TCRdb's processing, not the authors', yielded these V and J calls. This sample lists about 160,000 distinct CDR3 sequences; about 42% were detected once. The ten largest make up around 15% of the sample. What the study reported, not specific to this receptor: According to the report, matched synovial fluid samples from ankylosing spondylitis patients were significantly enriched for the disease-linked clones. Blood from ankylosing spondylitis patients appeared to be characterized by a TCR beta motif composed of eight highly homologous amino acid variants. The disease-linked clones had a CD8+ phenotype and were found at relatively low frequencies in peripheral blood. Some TCR beta motif variants had previously been reported in synovial fluid and blood of reactive arthritis patients, which suggested common disease-initiation mechanisms.

For each ankylosing spondylitis patient, the synovial fluid sample was matched to a blood sample from that same patient. From cysteine to phenylalanine, the CDR3 is 17 amino acids long. This entry keeps only the CDR3 DNA: 51 bases, framed from base 1. The germline V gene yields MGHRA for CDR1 and YSYEKL for CDR2. V ends up 4 bases short and J 1 base short, with an unmatched junction base count of 7. The sequence derives from a male donor with ankylosing spondylitis. The chain joins TRBV4-1 to TRBJ2-1; TRBD2 aligns with 10 central bases. Specimen: synovial fluid, either unsorted or a sorted T cell fraction (not recorded which). The nucleotide sequence is given as TGCGCCAGCAGCCGAGGGTTACTAGCGGGATCCTACAATGAGCAGTTCTTC. Translated, it reads CASSRGLLAGSYNEQFF.